This TCR beta chain was profiled in a study of blood T cell repertoires in COVID-19. Study-wide background: COVID-19 samples collected from the United States, Italy and Spain covered acute and convalescent phases.

The J segment lost 5 bases and the V segment lost 9 bases, leaving 11 bases of the junction unmatched. Germline assignment: CDR1 SNHLY and CDR2 FYNNEI. This CDR3 has 14 amino acids. In the source study's methods: Using reference gene primer amplification, nucleated cell counts were estimated. Using immunoSEQ multiplex PCR, the repertoire was profiled, and TCRdb retains in-frame clones only, with some absent. D and trimming come from the DNA, and the V and J calls and clone size come from that table. Among about 160,000 clones listed, about 87% were seen once. Seattle patient enrollment occurred during active infection, with longitudinal follow-up thereafter.

The chain employs TRBV2 and TRBJ1-2; 8 bases line up with TRBD1. The sequence came from a woman in her seventies with COVID-19, enrolled during active disease. The sequenced sample consisted of peripheral blood. This CDR3 is CARDLLTGAYGYTF. The CDR3 region has the DNA TGTGCCAGAGACCTACTGACAGGGGCATATGGCTACACCTTC.